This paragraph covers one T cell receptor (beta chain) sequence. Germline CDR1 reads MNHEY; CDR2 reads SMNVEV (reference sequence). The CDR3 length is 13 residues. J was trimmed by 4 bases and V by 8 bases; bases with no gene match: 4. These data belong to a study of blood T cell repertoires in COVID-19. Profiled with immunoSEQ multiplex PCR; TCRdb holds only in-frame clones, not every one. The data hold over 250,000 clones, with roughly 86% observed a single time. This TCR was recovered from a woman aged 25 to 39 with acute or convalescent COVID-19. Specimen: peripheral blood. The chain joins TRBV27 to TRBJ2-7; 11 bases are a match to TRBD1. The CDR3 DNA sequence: TGTGCCAGCGGGACAGGGGGTTCGTACGAGCAGTACTTC. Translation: CASGTGGSYEQYF.